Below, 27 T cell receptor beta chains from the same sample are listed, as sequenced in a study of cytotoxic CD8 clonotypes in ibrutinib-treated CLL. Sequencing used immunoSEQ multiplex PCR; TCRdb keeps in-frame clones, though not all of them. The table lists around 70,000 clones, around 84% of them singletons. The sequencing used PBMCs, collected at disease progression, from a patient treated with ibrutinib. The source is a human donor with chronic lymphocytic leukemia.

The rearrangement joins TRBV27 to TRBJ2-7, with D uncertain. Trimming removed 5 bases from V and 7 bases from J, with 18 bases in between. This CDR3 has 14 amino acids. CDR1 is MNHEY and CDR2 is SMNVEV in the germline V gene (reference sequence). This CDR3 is CASSATPDGVEQYF. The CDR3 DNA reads TGTGCCAGCAGTGCTACTCCCGACGGCGTGGAGCAGTACTTC.

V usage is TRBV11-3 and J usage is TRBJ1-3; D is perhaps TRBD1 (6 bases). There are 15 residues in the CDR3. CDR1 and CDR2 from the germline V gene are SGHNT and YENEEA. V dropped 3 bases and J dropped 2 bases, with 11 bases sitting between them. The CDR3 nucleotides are TGTGCCAGCAGCTTTTCACCAGGGGCTGGAAACACCATATATTTT. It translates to CASSFSPGAGNTIYF.

The CDR3 bases are TGCGCCAGCAGCTTGGCTCTAGCGGACTACAATGAGCAGTTCTTC. This encodes CASSLALADYNEQFF. The chain employs TRBV5-1 and TRBJ2-1, with 7 bases identical to TRBD2. CDR1 is SGHRS and CDR2 is YFSETQ in the germline V gene. Trimming cost V 0 bases and J 3 bases; bases outside gene matches: 3. CDR3 length: 15 amino acids. Filled out from reference TRBV5-1 and TRBJ2-1, the complete variable domain reads KAGVTQTPRYLIKTRGQQVTLSCSPISGHRSVSWYQQTPGQGLQFLFEYFSETQRNKGNFPGRFSGRQFSNSRSEMNVSTLELGDSALYLCASSLALADYNEQFFGPGTRLTVL.

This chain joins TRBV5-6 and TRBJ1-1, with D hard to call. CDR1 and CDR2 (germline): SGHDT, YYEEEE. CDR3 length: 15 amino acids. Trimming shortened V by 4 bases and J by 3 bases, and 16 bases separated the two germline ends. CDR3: CASSLKSLWDTEAFF. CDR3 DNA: TGTGCCAGCAGCCTAAAAAGCTTGTGGGACACTGAAGCTTTCTTT.

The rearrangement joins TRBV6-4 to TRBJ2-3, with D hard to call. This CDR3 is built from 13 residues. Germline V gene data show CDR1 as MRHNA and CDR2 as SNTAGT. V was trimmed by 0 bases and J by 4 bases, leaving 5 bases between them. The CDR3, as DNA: TGTGCCAGCAGTGACTCACCTTCAGATACGCAGTATTTT. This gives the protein CASSDSPSDTQYF.

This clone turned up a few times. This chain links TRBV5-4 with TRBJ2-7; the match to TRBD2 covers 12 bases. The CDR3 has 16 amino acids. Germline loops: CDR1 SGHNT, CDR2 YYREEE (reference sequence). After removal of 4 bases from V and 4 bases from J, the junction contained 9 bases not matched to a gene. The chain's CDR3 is CASSDLLAGGRYEQYF. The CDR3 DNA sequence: TGTGCCAGCAGCGACTTACTAGCGGGAGGAAGGTACGAGCAGTACTTC.

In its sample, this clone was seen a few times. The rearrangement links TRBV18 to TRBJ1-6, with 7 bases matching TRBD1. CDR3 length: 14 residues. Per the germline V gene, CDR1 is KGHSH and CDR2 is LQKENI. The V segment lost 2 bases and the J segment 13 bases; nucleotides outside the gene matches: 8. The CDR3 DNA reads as TGTGCCAGCTCACCAACCAGGGGGGAAAGCCCCCTCCACTTT. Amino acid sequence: CASSPTRGESPLHF.

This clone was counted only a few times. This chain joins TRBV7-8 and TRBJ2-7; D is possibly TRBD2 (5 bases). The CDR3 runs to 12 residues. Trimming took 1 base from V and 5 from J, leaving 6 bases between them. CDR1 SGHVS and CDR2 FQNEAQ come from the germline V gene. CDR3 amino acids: CASSLGADEQYF. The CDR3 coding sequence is TGTGCCAGCAGCTTAGGAGCGGACGAGCAGTACTTC. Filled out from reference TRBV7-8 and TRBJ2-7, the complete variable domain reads GAGVSQSPRYKVAKRGQDVALRCDPISGHVSLFWYQQALGQGPEFLTYFQNEAQLDKSGLPSDRFFAERPEGSVSTLKIQRTQQEDSAVYLCASSLGADEQYFGPGTRLTVT.

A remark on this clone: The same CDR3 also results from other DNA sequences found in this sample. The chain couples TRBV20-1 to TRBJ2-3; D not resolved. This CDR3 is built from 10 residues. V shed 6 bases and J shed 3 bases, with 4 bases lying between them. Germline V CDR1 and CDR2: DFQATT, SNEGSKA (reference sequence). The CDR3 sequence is CSARTDTQYF. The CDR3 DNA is TGCAGTGCGCGGACAGATACGCAGTATTTT.

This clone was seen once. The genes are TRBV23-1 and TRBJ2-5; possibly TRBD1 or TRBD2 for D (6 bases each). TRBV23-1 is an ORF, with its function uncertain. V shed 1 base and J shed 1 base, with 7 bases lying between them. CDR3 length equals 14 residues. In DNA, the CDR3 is TGCGCCAGCAGTCAATGGGGGGCCCAAGAGACCCAGTACTTC. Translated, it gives CASSQWGAQETQYF.

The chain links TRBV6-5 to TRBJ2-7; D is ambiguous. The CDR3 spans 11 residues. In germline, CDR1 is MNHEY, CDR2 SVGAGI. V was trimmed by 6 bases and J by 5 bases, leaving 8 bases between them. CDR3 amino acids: CASSTINEQYF. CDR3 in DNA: TGTGCCAGCAGCACTATTAACGAGCAGTACTTC.

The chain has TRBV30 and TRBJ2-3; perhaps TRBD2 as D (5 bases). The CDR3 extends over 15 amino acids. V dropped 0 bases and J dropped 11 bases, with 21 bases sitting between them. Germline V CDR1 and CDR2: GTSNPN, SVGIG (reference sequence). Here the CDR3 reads CAWSVHPSLAGWQYF. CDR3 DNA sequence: TGTGCCTGGAGTGTACACCCCTCCCTAGCAGGTTGGCAGTATTTT. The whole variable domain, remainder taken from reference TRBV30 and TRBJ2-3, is SQTIHQWPATLVQPVGSPLSLECTVEGTSNPNLYWYRQAAGRGLQLLFYSVGIGQISSEVPQNLSASRPQDRQFILSSKKLLLSDSGFYLCAWSVHPSLAGWQYFGPGTRLTVL.

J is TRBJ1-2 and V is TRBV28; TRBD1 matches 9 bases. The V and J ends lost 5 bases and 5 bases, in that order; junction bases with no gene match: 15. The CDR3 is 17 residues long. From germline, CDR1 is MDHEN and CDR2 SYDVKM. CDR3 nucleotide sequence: TGTGCCAGCAGTGTACCCGGACAGGGGCCCCCTGGGTATGGCTACACCTTC. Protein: CASSVPGQGPPGYGYTF.

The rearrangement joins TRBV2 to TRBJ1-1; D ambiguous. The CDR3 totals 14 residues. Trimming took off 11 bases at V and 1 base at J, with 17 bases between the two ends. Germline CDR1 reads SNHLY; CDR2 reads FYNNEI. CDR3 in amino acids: CADSRPQRNTEAFF. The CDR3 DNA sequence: TGTGCCGACTCCAGGCCCCAGCGGAACACTGAAGCTTTCTTT. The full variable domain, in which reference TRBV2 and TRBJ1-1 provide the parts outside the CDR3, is EPEVTQTPSHQVTQMGQEVILRCVPISNHLYFYWYRQILGQKVEFLVSFYNNEISEKSEIFDDQFSVERPDGSNFTLKIRSTKLEDSAMYFCADSRPQRNTEAFFGQGTRLTVV.

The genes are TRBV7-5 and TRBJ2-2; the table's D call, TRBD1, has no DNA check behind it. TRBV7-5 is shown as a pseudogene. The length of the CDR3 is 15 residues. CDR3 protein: CVRSLQGANTGELFF. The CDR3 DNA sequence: TGTGTCAGAAGCTTACAAGGGGCGAACACCGGGGAGCTGTTTTTT.

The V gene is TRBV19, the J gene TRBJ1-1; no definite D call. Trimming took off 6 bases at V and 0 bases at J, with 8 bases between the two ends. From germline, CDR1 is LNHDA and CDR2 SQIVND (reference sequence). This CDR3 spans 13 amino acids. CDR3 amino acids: CASRETMNTEAFF. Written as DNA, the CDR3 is TGTGCCAGTAGGGAGACAATGAACACTGAAGCTTTCTTT.

In nucleotides, the CDR3 is TGCGCCAGCAGCCGAGTCCGGGGAGGCGAGCAGTACTTC. It translates to CASSRVRGGEQYF. The chain couples TRBV4-1 to TRBJ2-7; weak D call: TRBD2 (6 bases). Trimming took 4 bases from V and 6 from J, leaving 13 bases between them. The CDR3 loop spans 13 amino acids. Looked up from germline, CDR1 is MGHRA and CDR2 is YSYEKL.

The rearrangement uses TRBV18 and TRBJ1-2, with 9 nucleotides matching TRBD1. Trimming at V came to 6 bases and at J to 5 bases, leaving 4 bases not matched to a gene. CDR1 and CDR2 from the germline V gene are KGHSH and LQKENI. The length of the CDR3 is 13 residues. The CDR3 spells CASSWDRDYGYTF. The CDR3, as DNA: TGTGCCAGCTCCTGGGACAGGGATTATGGCTACACCTTC. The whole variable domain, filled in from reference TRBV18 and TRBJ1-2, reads NAGVMQNPRHLVRRRGQEARLRCSPMKGHSHVYWYRQLPEEGLKFMVYLQKENIIDESGMPKERFSAEFPKEGPSILRIQQVVRGDSAAYFCASSWDRDYGYTFGSGTRLTVV.

In DNA, the CDR3 is TGCAGCGTTGAACCGGCGTACAGATTCGAGAATGGCTACACCTTC. It yields the protein CSVEPAYRFENGYTF. The chain employs TRBV29-1 and TRBJ1-2; D gene uncertain. The germline V and J ends were trimmed by 2 bases and 6 bases, with 19 bases remaining between them. The germline gives CDR1 SQVTM, CDR2 ANQGSEA. The CDR3 extends over 15 amino acids.

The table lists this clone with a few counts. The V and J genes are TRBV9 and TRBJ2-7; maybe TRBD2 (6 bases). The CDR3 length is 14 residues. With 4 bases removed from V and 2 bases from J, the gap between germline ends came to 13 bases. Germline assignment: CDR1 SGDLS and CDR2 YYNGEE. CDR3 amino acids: CASSPPGGAYEQYF. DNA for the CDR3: TGTGCCAGCAGCCCACCCGGAGGGGCCTACGAGCAGTACTTC.

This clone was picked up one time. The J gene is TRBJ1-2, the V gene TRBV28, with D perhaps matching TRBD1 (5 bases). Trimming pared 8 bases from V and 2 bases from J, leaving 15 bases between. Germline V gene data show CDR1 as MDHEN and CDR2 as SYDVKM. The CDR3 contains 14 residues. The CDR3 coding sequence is TGTGCCAGCGGGCAGGGCGCAGGAAACTATGGCTACACCTTC. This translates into CASGQGAGNYGYTF.

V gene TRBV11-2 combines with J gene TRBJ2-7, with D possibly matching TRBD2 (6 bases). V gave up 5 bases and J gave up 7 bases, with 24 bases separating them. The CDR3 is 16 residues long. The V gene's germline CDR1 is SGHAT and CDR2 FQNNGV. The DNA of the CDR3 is TGTGCCAGCAGCCCCCCATACTGGGACTCTGGTTGGGAGCAGTACTTC. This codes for CASSPPYWDSGWEQYF.

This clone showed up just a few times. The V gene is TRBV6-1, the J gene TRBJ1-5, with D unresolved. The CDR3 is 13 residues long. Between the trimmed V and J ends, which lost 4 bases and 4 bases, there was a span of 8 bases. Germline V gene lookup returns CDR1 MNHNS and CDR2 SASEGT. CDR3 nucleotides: TGTGCCAGCAGTGGCGCAGTAAATCAGCCCCAGCATTTT. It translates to CASSGAVNQPQHF.

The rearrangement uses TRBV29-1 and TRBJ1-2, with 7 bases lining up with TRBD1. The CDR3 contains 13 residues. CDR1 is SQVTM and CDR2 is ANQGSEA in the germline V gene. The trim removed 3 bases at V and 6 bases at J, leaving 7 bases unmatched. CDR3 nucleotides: TGCAGCGTTGAGTCAGGGGGTGCGGATGGCTACACCTTC. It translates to CSVESGGADGYTF.

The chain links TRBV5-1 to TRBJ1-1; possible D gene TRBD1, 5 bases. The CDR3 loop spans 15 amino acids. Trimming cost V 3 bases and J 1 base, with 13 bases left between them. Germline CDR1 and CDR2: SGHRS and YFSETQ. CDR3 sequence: CASSSQGAGNTEAFF. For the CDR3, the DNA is TGCGCCAGCAGCTCTCAGGGTGCGGGGAACACTGAAGCTTTCTTT.

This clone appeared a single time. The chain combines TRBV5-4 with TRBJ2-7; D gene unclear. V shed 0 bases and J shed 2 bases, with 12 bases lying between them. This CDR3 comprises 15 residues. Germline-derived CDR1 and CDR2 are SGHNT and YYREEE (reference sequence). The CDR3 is CASSLGSTPTYEQYF. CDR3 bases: TGTGCCAGCAGCTTGGGATCGACACCCACCTACGAGCAGTACTTC.

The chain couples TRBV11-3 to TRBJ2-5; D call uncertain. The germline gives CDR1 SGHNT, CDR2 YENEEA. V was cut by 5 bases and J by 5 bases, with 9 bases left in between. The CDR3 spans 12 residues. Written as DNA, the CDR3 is TGTGCCAGCAGCCCAACGGAGGAGACCCAGTACTTC. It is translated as CASSPTEETQYF.